Below are 6 T cell receptor beta chains sequenced from a single sample in a study of CD8 T cells in ankylosing spondylitis. One entry per CDR3 protein results from TCRdb running MiXCR on the 5' RACE reads. Among hundreds of thousands of distinct CDR3 sequences listed, less than 25% were seen once. The sample was blood, either unsorted or a sorted T cell fraction (not recorded which). The receptors stem from a female donor with ankylosing spondylitis or in good health (not recorded which).

The J gene is TRBJ2-1, the V gene TRBV7-2; D is unclear. The CDR3 has 14 residues. V lost 4 bases, J lost 0 bases, and 7 bases lay in between. Germline assignment: CDR1 SGHTA and CDR2 FQGNSA. CDR3 residues: CASSSRISYNEQFF. CDR3 bases: TGTGCCAGCAGCTCCCGGATCTCCTACAATGAGCAGTTCTTC.

The chain combines TRBV7-9 with TRBJ2-1, with 10 bases that match TRBD2. CDR1 and CDR2 (germline): SEHNR, FQNEAQ (reference sequence). This CDR3 has 17 amino acids. The V segment lost 6 bases and the J segment 5 bases; nucleotides outside the gene matches: 13. This chain's CDR3 is CASSLYPSGRADNEQFF. The CDR3 DNA sequence: TGTGCCAGCAGTCTCTATCCGAGCGGGAGGGCGGACAATGAGCAGTTCTTC.

This clonotype was recorded at least ten times. This chain joins TRBV12-3 or TRBV12-4 and TRBJ2-7, with TRBD2 matching over 7 bases. The V and J ends lost 5 bases and 3 bases, in that order; junction bases with no gene match: 4. The CDR3 spans 13 residues. The CDR3 DNA reads as TGTGCCAGCAGTGCCGGGGAGGGCTACGAGCAGTACTTC. Protein sequence: CASSAGEGYEQYF.

This chain joins TRBV6-1 and TRBJ2-7; TRBD1 aligns across 7 bases. Trimming cost V 6 bases and J 0 bases; bases outside gene matches: 8. The CDR3 consists of 15 residues. CDR1 is MNHNS and CDR2 is SASEGT in the germline V gene. The CDR3 here is CASRRGQGNSYEQYF. The CDR3 DNA is TGTGCCAGCAGGAGGGGGCAGGGAAACTCCTACGAGCAGTACTTC.

V is TRBV20-1 and J is TRBJ1-1; D gene unclear. CDR3 size: 12 residues. Germline V gives CDR1 DFQATT, CDR2 SNEGSKA (reference sequence). The ends were cut back, 5 bases at V and 5 bases at J, with 12 bases in the middle. The CDR3 reads CSAFRRGTEAFF. The CDR3 DNA sequence: TGCAGTGCTTTCCGCAGAGGGACTGAAGCTTTCTTT.

This chain joins TRBV18 and TRBJ1-1; D gene unclear. Trimming pared 3 bases from V and 6 bases from J, leaving 8 bases between. This CDR3 contains 12 residues. Germline V gene lookup returns CDR1 KGHSH and CDR2 LQKENI. The CDR3 coding sequence is TGTGCCAGCTCACCTTCCCCGTCTGAAGCTTTCTTT. It specifies CASSPSPSEAFF. The whole variable domain, filled in from reference TRBV18 and TRBJ1-1, reads NAGVMQNPRHLVRRRGQEARLRCSPMKGHSHVYWYRQLPEEGLKFMVYLQKENIIDESGMPKERFSAEFPKEGPSILRIQQVVRGDSAAYFCASSPSPSEAFFGQGTRLTVV.